The sequence of this T cell receptor (beta chain) was determined in a study of T cells in Graves' hyperthyroidism and ophthalmopathy. Per germline, CDR1 WNHNN and CDR2 SYGVQD (reference sequence). The CDR3 covers 14 residues. V shed 3 bases, J shed 4 bases, and the junction held 5 bases outside the gene matches. Subjects aged 18 to 65 presented with newly diagnosed hyperthyroidism of less than 2 months' duration. Clinical symptoms, serum thyroxine, TRAb, thyroid ultrasound and orbital computed tomography informed diagnoses. Blood from later-ophthalmopathy patients was taken at first hyperthyroidism diagnosis. This clonotype was counted many times. RNA transcripts provided the source from which TCR beta CDR3 regions were amplified. First-round RT-PCR with HTBI primers amplified the TCR CDR3 region. TCRdb processed the multiplex PCR reads anew with MiXCR; each CDR3 protein has one entry. Here the sample spans 300,000 to 450,000 distinct CDR3 sequences, roughly a sixth being singletons.

The sample consisted of blood. This TCR derives from a woman aged 25 to 45 with Graves' hyperthyroidism that later progressed to Graves' ophthalmopathy. J is TRBJ1-1 and V is TRBV10-1; the match to TRBD1 covers 7 bases. CDR3 DNA: TGCGCCAGCAGTGAAACAGGGGCTCGCACTGAAGCTTTCTTT. It translates to CASSETGARTEAFF.